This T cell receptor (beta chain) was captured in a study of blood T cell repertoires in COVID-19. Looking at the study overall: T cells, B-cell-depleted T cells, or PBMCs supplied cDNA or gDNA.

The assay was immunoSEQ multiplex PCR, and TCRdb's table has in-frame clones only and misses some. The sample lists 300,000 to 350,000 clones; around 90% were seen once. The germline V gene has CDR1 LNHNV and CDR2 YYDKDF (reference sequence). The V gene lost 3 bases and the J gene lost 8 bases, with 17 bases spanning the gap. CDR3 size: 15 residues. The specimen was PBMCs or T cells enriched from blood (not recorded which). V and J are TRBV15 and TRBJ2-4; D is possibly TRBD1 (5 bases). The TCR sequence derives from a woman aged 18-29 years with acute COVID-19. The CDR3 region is CATSSFDAGLDIQYF. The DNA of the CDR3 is TGTGCCACCAGCAGCTTTGATGCAGGGTTAGACATTCAGTACTTC.